A selection of T cell receptor beta chains follows, all from one sample in a study of cytomegalovirus exposure and HLA in healthy donors. Measured with immunoSEQ multiplex PCR; TCRdb has only the in-frame clones, and not every one. The sample comprises over 90,000 clones, roughly 80% of which are singletons, and around 2.6% rests with the top ten. The specimen sequenced was PBMCs. These receptors were taken from a man aged 35 to 55 in good health and CMV-seronegative. Both conserved end residues are part of each CDR3. D genes are given only for firm matches. A row's size may be missing; if present it is once, few, many or a size class.

>TRBV5-4|NA|TRBD1|TRBJ2-1
CASTPAGGAHYNEQFF
TGTGCCAGCACCCCCGCAGGGGGCGCACATTACAATGAGCAGTTCTTC
>TRBV2|NA|NA|TRBJ2-7
CASSERAGSYEQYF
TGTGCCAGCAGTGAAAGGGCGGGCTCCTACGAGCAGTACTTC
>TRBV15|NA|NA|TRBJ1-2
CATSSLPPPGVGGYTF
TGTGCCACCAGCAGTCTCCCCCCCCCGGGGGTAGGTGGCTACACCTTC
>TRBV29-1|NA|TRBD1|TRBJ1-1
CSILGGTGIFVGTEAFF
TGCAGCATTCTAGGAGGGACAGGGATATTTGTCGGCACTGAAGCTTTCTTT
>TRBV18|NA|NA|TRBJ1-5
CASSLTDSDQPQHF
TGTGCCAGCTCACTAACAGATTCGGATCAGCCCCAGCATTTT
>TRBV7-2|NA|NA|TRBJ1-2
CASSSPIAVRSYGYTF
TGTGCCAGCAGCTCCCCTATCGCCGTGAGGAGCTATGGCTACACCTTC
>TRBV15|NA|NA|TRBJ1-1
CATSRPTLGGGTEAFF
TGTGCCACCAGCAGGCCGACATTAGGCGGGGGCACTGAAGCTTTCTTT
>TRBV6-1|NA|TRBD2|TRBJ2-5
CASSNSGVETQYF
TGTGCCAGCAGTAATAGCGGGGTTGAGACCCAGTACTTC
>TRBV10-2|NA|NA|TRBJ1-5
CASSGTTNQPQHF
TGCGCCAGCAGTGGGACAACCAATCAGCCCCAGCATTTT
>TRBV5-6|NA|NA|TRBJ2-2
CASSFFPANTGELFF
TGTGCCAGCAGCTTTTTTCCCGCGAACACCGGGGAGCTGTTTTTT
>TRBV7-6|NA|NA|TRBJ2-2
CASRSSEGDTGELFF
TGTGCCAGCAGATCGTCCGAGGGGGACACCGGGGAGCTGTTTTTT
>TRBV9|NA|TRBD2|TRBJ2-6
CASSVLGLAGDSSGANVLTF
TGTGCCAGCAGCGTCCTGGGACTAGCGGGGGACAGCTCTGGGGCCAACGTCCTGACTTTC
>TRBV20-1|NA|NA|TRBJ1-1
CSAQDTEAFF
TGCAGTGCGCAGGACACTGAAGCTTTCTTT
>TRBV19|NA|NA|TRBJ2-7
CASSSQQQGVEQYF
TGTGCCAGTAGTTCCCAGCAGCAGGGTGTCGAGCAGTACTTC
>TRBV5-4|NA|NA|TRBJ2-2
CASSPGVALNTGELFF
TGTGCCAGCAGCCCCGGGGTAGCGTTGAACACCGGGGAGCTGTTTTTT
>TRBV9|NA|TRBD1|TRBJ2-7
CASSVAGTGGHEQYF
TGTGCCAGCAGCGTAGCCGGGACAGGGGGCCATGAGCAGTACTTC
>TRBV16|NA|NA|TRBJ2-7
CASSQGHGSQQYF
TGTGCCAGCAGCCAGGGACACGGAAGTCAACAGTACTTC
>TRBV5-1|NA|TRBD2|TRBJ2-1
CASSWGLAGGAYNEQFF
TGCGCCAGCAGCTGGGGCTTAGCGGGGGGAGCCTACAATGAGCAGTTCTTC
>TRBV7-2|NA|NA|TRBJ2-3
CASSLIGSTDTQYF
TGTGCCAGCAGCCTCATCGGGAGCACAGATACGCAGTATTTT
>TRBV9|NA|NA|TRBJ1-2
CASSVEGHGSGYTF
TGTGCCAGCAGCGTAGAGGGGCACGGTAGCGGCTACACCTTC
>TRBV14|NA|TRBD2|TRBJ2-5
CASSLRTSGGEYQETQYF
TGTGCCAGCAGCTTACGGACTAGCGGGGGCGAGTACCAAGAGACCCAGTACTTC
>TRBV6-6|once|NA|TRBJ1-2
CASSYSGDTTRYGYTF
TGTGCCAGCAGTTACTCGGGGGACACAACCCGCTATGGCTACACCTTC
>TRBV7-2|NA|NA|TRBJ1-1
CASRFLHGDTEAFF
TGTGCCAGCAGGTTTCTCCACGGGGACACTGAAGCTTTCTTT
>TRBV18|NA|TRBD1|TRBJ2-7
CASSPGQGIYEQYF
TGTGCCAGCTCACCGGGACAGGGGATCTACGAGCAGTACTTC
>TRBV5-5|NA|NA|TRBJ1-4
CASSLGWSRSNEKLFF
TGTGCCAGCAGCTTGGGGTGGTCTCGGTCTAATGAAAAACTGTTTTTT
>TRBV5-4|NA|NA|TRBJ2-7
CASSLVEGPTYEQYF
TGTGCCAGCAGCTTGGTGGAGGGCCCGACCTACGAGCAGTACTTC
>TRBV7-7|NA|NA|TRBJ1-1
CASSSPGISPTEAFF
TGTGCTAGCAGCTCGCCAGGGATTTCCCCCACTGAAGCTTTCTTT
>TRBV29-1|NA|NA|TRBJ1-1
CSSRGANTEAFF
TGCAGCTCTAGGGGTGCGAACACTGAAGCTTTCTTT
>TRBV7-9|NA|NA|TRBJ1-1
CASSVLDRNTEAFF
TGTGCCAGCAGCGTACTGGACAGGAACACTGAAGCTTTCTTT
>TRBV5-5|once|NA|TRBJ1-6
CASSLSYRASSYNSPLHF
TGTGCCAGCAGCTTATCGTACAGGGCGAGCTCCTATAATTCACCCCTCCACTTT
>TRBV30|once|TRBD1|TRBJ1-5
CAWRGQGGNQPQHF
TGTGCTTGGAGAGGACAGGGGGGGAATCAGCCCCAGCATTTT
>TRBV5-8|NA|NA|TRBJ2-7
CASSEDLSSYEQYF
TGTGCCAGCAGCGAGGACTTGAGCTCCTACGAGCAGTACTTC
>TRBV19|NA|TRBD1|TRBJ1-6
CASRQGAYNSPLHF
TGTGCCAGTAGACAGGGGGCCTATAATTCACCCCTCCACTTT
>TRBV5-1|NA|TRBD1|TRBJ2-1
CASHRDRSYNEQFF
TGCGCCAGTCACAGGGACAGGAGTTACAATGAGCAGTTCTTC
>TRBV7-3|NA|TRBD1|TRBJ2-3
CASSPSGQPTDTQYF
TGTGCCAGCAGCCCTTCGGGACAGCCGACAGATACGCAGTATTTT
>TRBV7-9|NA|TRBD2|TRBJ2-7
CASGGTSGVEQYF
TGTGCCAGCGGGGGGACTAGCGGGGTAGAGCAGTACTTC
>TRBV27|NA|TRBD1|TRBJ1-1
CASSLSSGDRGLDEAFF
TGTGCCAGCAGTTTATCATCGGGGGATAGGGGGCTGGATGAAGCTTTCTTT
>TRBV9|once|TRBD1|TRBJ2-5
CASSATGTGARTQYF
TGTGCCAGCAGCGCCACCGGGACAGGGGCTCGGACCCAGTACTTC
>TRBV7-3|NA|NA|TRBJ2-2
CASSLSAGELFF
TGTGCCAGCAGCTTATCAGCCGGGGAGCTGTTTTTT
>TRBV7-3|NA|TRBD2|TRBJ2-2
CASSLAGGTNTGELFF
TGTGCCAGCAGCTTAGCGGGGGGAACGAACACCGGGGAGCTGTTTTTT
>TRBV29-1|NA|NA|TRBJ2-1
CSVGGSSYNEQFF
TGCAGCGTCGGGGGAAGCTCCTACAATGAGCAGTTCTTC
>TRBV6-5|few|NA|TRBJ1-1
CASSSGEGTEAFF
TGTGCCAGCAGTTCCGGGGAGGGCACTGAAGCTTTCTTT
>TRBV6-1|NA|TRBD2|TRBJ2-3
CASSEMLAADTQYF
TGTGCCAGCAGTGAAATGCTAGCGGCAGATACGCAGTATTTT
>TRBV7-9|NA|TRBD1|TRBJ2-1
CASSPKGGQGVWNEQFF
TGTGCCAGCAGCCCTAAAGGGGGACAGGGGGTATGGAATGAGCAGTTCTTC
>TRBV19|NA|TRBD1|TRBJ1-5
CASQYQGQSNQPQHF
TGTGCCAGTCAGTACCAGGGACAGAGCAATCAGCCCCAGCATTTT
>TRBV5-1|NA|TRBD1|TRBJ1-1
CASSLVGQGDTEAFF
TGCGCCAGCAGCTTGGTCGGGCAGGGGGACACTGAAGCTTTCTTT